The 26 T cell receptor beta chains listed next were all sequenced from one sample in a study of spatial heterogeneity in lung cancer. Regarding time point: blood at routine non-recurrence follow-up after resection. No cell sorting; template was whole RNA from tumor, lung tissue or PBMC. Each CDR3 protein is one row after TCRdb ran MiXCR on the 5' RACE reads. The table has about 120,000 distinct CDR3 sequences, 12% seen once. The sequencing here drew on PBMCs, taken at follow-up. The receptors derive from a male donor with early-stage non-small cell lung cancer.

This clonotype was counted between two and nine times. This rearrangement joins TRBV10-2 to TRBJ1-1, with TRBD1 matching 8 bases. This CDR3 contains 13 residues. Trimming removed 2 bases from V and 6 bases from J; junction bases left unmatched: 2. From germline, CDR1 is WSHSY and CDR2 SAAADI. The CDR3 nucleotides are TGCGCCAGCAGTGAGATACAGGGGGCTGAAGCTTTCTTT. Translated, it gives CASSEIQGAEAFF.

The J gene is TRBJ1-6, the V gene TRBV27, with D unresolved. Between the trimmed V and J ends, which lost 3 bases and 10 bases, there was a span of 7 bases. Germline assignment: CDR1 MNHEY and CDR2 SMNVEV (reference sequence). This CDR3 has 12 amino acids. This CDR3 reads CASSFSGSPLHF. The CDR3 bases are TGTGCCAGCAGTTTCTCTGGCTCACCCCTCCACTTT.

This clonotype was seen ten or more times. The junction departs from germline at one end; a sequencing error may be responsible. This chain uses TRBV27 with TRBJ1-3; perhaps TRBD1 as D (6 bases). This CDR3 is built from 15 residues. CDR1 and CDR2 from the germline V gene are MNHEY and SMNVEV (reference sequence). The CDR3 bases are TGTGCCAGAAGTTTACTAAGGGGGATGGGAAACACCATATATTTT. Protein product: CARSLLRGMGNTIYF.

This chain connects TRBV20-1 to TRBJ2-5; D could derive from TRBD1 or TRBD2 (6 bases each). The V and J ends lost 4 bases and 4 bases respectively, with 10 bases between them. The germline CDR1 and CDR2 sequences are DFQATT and SNEGSKA (reference sequence). The CDR3 is 12 amino acids. Here the CDR3 DNA reads TGCAGTGCTATTAAGGGGGGAGAGACCCAGTACTTC. This codes for CSAIKGGETQYF.

This clonotype appeared a few times. The gene calls are TRBV30 and TRBJ2-5; no definite D call. The CDR3 runs 14 residues. Trimming removed 0 bases at V and 7 bases at J, with 15 bases between. Germline V gives CDR1 GTSNPN, CDR2 SVGIG (reference sequence). The CDR3 DNA is TGTGCCTGGAGTGTAAAAGGGTACCGGTCGACCCAGTACTTC. This encodes CAWSVKGYRSTQYF.

About this clonotype: An end of the junction differs from the germline gene, which may be a read error. The chain combines TRBV6-5 with TRBJ1-1; D not resolved. Germline values: CDR1 MNHEY, CDR2 SVGAGI. CDR3 length: 13 residues. The CDR3 nucleotides are TGTGCCAGCAGTCACTCCCTAAAATATGAAGCTTTCTTT. Its translation: CASSHSLKYEAFF.

In this sample, this clonotype turned up many times. The chain has TRBV10-3 and TRBJ1-2, with 8 bases fitting TRBD1. V trimming: 7 bases; J trimming: 5 bases; junction bases outside the gene matches: 15. The CDR3 covers 16 residues. The germline gives CDR1 ENHRY, CDR2 SYGVKD. The CDR3 nucleotides read TGTGCCATCACTACTACGGACAGGGCACCCGCATATGGCTACACCTTC. Protein: CAITTTDRAPAYGYTF.

The sample holds many counts of this clonotype. The chain uses TRBV29-1 and TRBJ1-1, with 10 positions matching TRBD1. CDR1 and CDR2 from the germline V gene are SQVTM and ANQGSEA. Losses at the gene ends were 6 bases for V and 3 bases for J; bases not matched to a gene: 4. This CDR3 spans 13 amino acids. CDR3 DNA sequence: TGCAGCGTGACAGGGGGCAGGGACACTGAAGCTTTCTTT. Amino acids: CSVTGGRDTEAFF.

This clonotype was seen only a few times. The chain recombines TRBV28 with TRBJ2-3; 10 positions match TRBD2. Germline V gene sequence: CDR1 MDHEN, CDR2 SYDVKM. Trimming removed 5 bases from V and 2 bases from J; junction bases left unmatched: 10. This CDR3 is 17 amino acids long. CDR3 DNA sequence: TGTGCCAGCAGTCCCTGGGCTAGCGGGGGCCACACAGATACGCAGTATTTT. Translation: CASSPWASGGHTDTQYF.

This clonotype was counted only a few times. V and J are TRBV20-1 and TRBJ2-1; D call uncertain. Trimming shortened V by 5 bases and J by 8 bases, and 19 bases separated the two germline ends. Germline loops: CDR1 DFQATT, CDR2 SNEGSKA (reference sequence). CDR3 length: 14 residues. The CDR3 nucleotides read TGCAGTGCTTCACAAGGCCTTGGTTCGGATGAGCAGTTCTTC. Translation gives CSASQGLGSDEQFF.

This clonotype was found a few times. The chain links TRBV28 to TRBJ1-1, with D hard to call. Trimming pared 3 bases from V and 6 bases from J, leaving 14 bases between. Germline values: CDR1 MDHEN, CDR2 SYDVKM. This CDR3 is built from 14 residues. The CDR3 DNA is TGTGCCAGCAGTTTGCTAACTAGAGAAGCTGAAGCTTTCTTT. Translation gives CASSLLTREAEAFF.

This clonotype occurred many times. The chain links TRBV7-9 to TRBJ2-2, with D hard to call. The CDR3 spans 14 residues. Germline lookup yields CDR1 SEHNR and CDR2 FQNEAQ (reference sequence). The V end was cut by 3 bases, the J end by 2 bases, with 7 bases between. Written as DNA, the CDR3 is TGTGCCAGCAGCTTCCCAGAAAACACCGGGGAGCTGTTTTTT. The encoded protein is CASSFPENTGELFF.

This clonotype was picked up a small number of times. CDR3 nucleotide sequence: TGTGCCAGCAGCCAAGAGGGTCACGGCGGGCCCCAGCATTTT. Its protein is CASSQEGHGGPQHF. This sequence joins TRBV4-2 and TRBJ1-5; D not resolved. Germline CDR1 LGHNA, CDR2 YNFKEQ. This CDR3 is built from 14 residues. V lost 0 bases and J 9 bases, leaving 12 bases between the germline ends.

The sample holds many counts of this clonotype. This sequence joins TRBV29-1 and TRBJ1-1; possible D gene TRBD1, 5 bases. CDR1 is SQVTM and CDR2 is ANQGSEA in the germline V gene. Between the trimmed V and J ends, which lost 0 bases and 4 bases, there was a span of 9 bases. The CDR3 length is 13 residues. The CDR3 reads CSVEDRDRTEAFF. CDR3 nucleotide sequence: TGCAGCGTTGAAGACAGGGATCGCACTGAAGCTTTCTTT. Drawing the rest from reference TRBV29-1 and TRBJ1-1, the complete variable domain is SAVISQKPSRDICQRGTSLTIQCQVDSQVTMMFWYRQQPGQSLTLIATANQGSEATYESGFVIDKFPISRPNLTFSTLTVSNMSPEDSSIYLCSVEDRDRTEAFFGQGTRLTVV.

This clonotype was observed a handful of times. J is TRBJ2-1 and V is TRBV5-1; D remains unclear. The CDR3 is 15 amino acids. V dropped 0 bases and J dropped 0 bases, with 7 bases sitting between them. Germline V CDR1 and CDR2: SGHRS, YFSETQ. The CDR3 reads CASSLDQSSYNEQFF. CDR3 bases: TGCGCCAGCAGCTTGGACCAGAGCTCCTACAATGAGCAGTTCTTC.

The chain couples TRBV7-2 to TRBJ2-7, with D uncertain. From germline, CDR1 is SGHTA and CDR2 FQGNSA. This CDR3 contains 15 residues. Trimming removed 5 bases from V and 0 bases from J, with 14 bases in between. The DNA of the CDR3 is TGTGCCAGCAGCACTGACCCCGGGTACTCCTACGAGCAGTACTTC. Translation gives CASSTDPGYSYEQYF.

This clonotype was seen a handful of times. The gene calls are TRBV28 and TRBJ1-6, with D perhaps TRBD1 (5 bases). V gave up 2 bases and J gave up 10 bases, with 15 bases separating them. There are 15 residues in the CDR3. The germline CDR1 and CDR2 sequences are MDHEN and SYDVKM. CDR3 amino acids: CASSLGLGVYSPLHF. CDR3 bases: TGTGCCAGCAGTTTAGGGTTGGGGGTCTACTCACCCCTCCACTTT.

The V gene is TRBV7-2, the J gene TRBJ2-4; D may be TRBD1 (5 bases). V was cut by 0 bases and J by 1 base, with 7 bases left in between. This CDR3 is 15 amino acids long. CDR1 SGHTA and CDR2 FQGNSA come from the germline V gene. DNA of the CDR3: TGTGCCAGCAGCTTAGCGGGGCCGGCCAAAAACATTCAGTACTTC. Its protein product is CASSLAGPAKNIQYF.

The V call is TRBV4-1, the J call TRBJ2-3; no reliable D call. CDR1 is MGHRA, CDR2 YSYEKL, per germline. This CDR3 contains 16 residues. V lost 0 bases, J lost 4 bases, and 14 bases lay in between. CDR3 amino acids: CASSQDPRPAADTQYF. CDR3 in DNA: TGCGCCAGCAGCCAAGATCCCCGACCGGCGGCAGATACGCAGTATTTT.

This clonotype was observed many times. The chain carries TRBV5-1 and TRBJ1-4; 7 positions agree with TRBD1. V lost 0 bases, J lost 8 bases, and 4 bases stayed unmatched. This CDR3 has 14 residues. Per germline, CDR1 SGHRS and CDR2 YFSETQ. CDR3 coding DNA: TGCGCCAGCAGCTTGGAACAGGGGCGGGAAAAACTGTTTTTT. Amino acids: CASSLEQGREKLFF.

The rearrangement uses TRBV12-3 or TRBV12-4 and TRBJ1-1; D not resolved. V lost 10 bases, J lost 1 base, and 13 bases lay in between. CDR3 length equals 13 residues. The DNA of the CDR3 is TGTGCCAACTCTCAGTCGAGGAACACTGAAGCTTTCTTT. This encodes CANSQSRNTEAFF.

A few counts support this clonotype. J is TRBJ1-6 and V is TRBV20-1; TRBD1 matches at 7 bases. V shed 5 bases and J 5 bases; nucleotides not matched to a gene: 6. This CDR3 contains 14 residues. Germline V gene data show CDR1 as DFQATT and CDR2 as SNEGSKA (reference sequence). The chain's CDR3 is CSAYGTAHNSPLHF. CDR3 sequence (DNA): TGCAGTGCTTACGGGACAGCACATAATTCACCCCTCCACTTT.

V is TRBV3-1 and J is TRBJ2-2, with unresolved D. Trimming pared 6 bases from V and 1 base from J, leaving 9 bases between. Germline lookup yields CDR1 LGHDT and CDR2 YNNKEL (reference sequence). The CDR3 length is 14 residues. The CDR3 is CASRIGENTGELFF. Here the CDR3 DNA reads TGTGCCAGCAGGATCGGAGAGAACACCGGGGAGCTGTTTTTT.

This clonotype was detected ten times or more. The V call is TRBV28, the J call TRBJ2-2; D is uncertain. The CDR3 has 13 amino acids. Looked up from germline, CDR1 is MDHEN and CDR2 is SYDVKM. Between the trimmed V and J ends, which lost 8 bases and 0 bases, there was a span of 7 bases. In DNA, the CDR3 is TGTGCCAGCCTCGTGTCGAACACCGGGGAGCTGTTTTTT. Protein: CASLVSNTGELFF.

The chain combines TRBV20-1 with TRBJ1-2; D might be TRBD1 (6 bases). The V end was cut by 2 bases, the J end by 7 bases, with 17 bases between. The CDR3 sequence is 14 residues long. Germline V CDR1 and CDR2: DFQATT, SNEGSKA (reference sequence). DNA of the CDR3: TGCAGTGCTAGACGGCTCAAGGGGGAGCGTGGCTACACCTTC. This encodes CSARRLKGERGYTF.

This clonotype has just a few counts. The chain has TRBV7-2 and TRBJ2-1; 8 bases agree with TRBD1. The CDR3 runs 13 residues. J lost 8 bases, V lost 5 bases, and 5 bases had no gene match. CDR1 is SGHTA and CDR2 is FQGNSA in the germline V gene. The CDR3 DNA is TGTGCCAGCAGCACGGACAGGGCCGATGAGCAGTTCTTC. This gives the protein CASSTDRADEQFF.